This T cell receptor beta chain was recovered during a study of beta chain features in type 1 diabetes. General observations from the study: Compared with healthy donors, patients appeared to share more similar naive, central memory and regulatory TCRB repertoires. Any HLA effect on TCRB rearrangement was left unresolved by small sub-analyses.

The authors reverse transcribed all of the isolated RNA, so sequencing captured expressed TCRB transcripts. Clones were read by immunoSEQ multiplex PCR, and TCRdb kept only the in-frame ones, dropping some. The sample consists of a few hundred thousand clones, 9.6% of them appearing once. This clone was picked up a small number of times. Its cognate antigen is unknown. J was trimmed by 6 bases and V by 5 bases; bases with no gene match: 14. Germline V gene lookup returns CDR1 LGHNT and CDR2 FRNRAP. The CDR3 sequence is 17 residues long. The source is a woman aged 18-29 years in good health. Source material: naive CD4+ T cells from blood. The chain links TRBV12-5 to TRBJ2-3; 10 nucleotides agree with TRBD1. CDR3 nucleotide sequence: TGTGCTAGTGGTGTCTCCCGGACAGGGGGACGAGCGGATACGCAGTATTTT. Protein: CASGVSRTGGRADTQYF.